The entry below describes one TCR beta chain. The antigen is not known. The sample is drawn from a study of T cells in Graves' hyperthyroidism and ophthalmopathy. The CDR3 is made up of 15 amino acids. Trimming removed 5 bases from V and 5 bases from J; junction bases left unmatched: 10. Germline V gene sequence: CDR1 SEHNR, CDR2 FQNEAQ (reference sequence). Study-wide results and caveats: Before onset, ophthalmopathy was predicted by the model a median roughly 6.4 months earlier. A 13 V-J model separated ophthalmopathy from stable hyperthyroidism. Most thyroid clonotypes expanded above 0.001 were also detected in blood.

Researchers amplified the TCR beta CDR3 regions from RNA transcripts. HTBI primers drove first-round RT-PCR of the TCR CDR3. TCRdb itself ran the multiplex PCR reads through MiXCR, one entry per CDR3 protein. The table shows 450,000 to 700,000 distinct CDR3 sequences, with roughly 46% occurring only once. Exclusion of patients followed from uncontrolled infection, other autoimmune disease, pregnancy or lactation. The chain recombines TRBV7-9 with TRBJ1-2, with 8 bases fitting TRBD1. Sequencing input: peripheral blood or thyroid tissue (not recorded which). This clonotype originated in an adult woman with Graves' disease, either hyperthyroidism or ophthalmopathy (not recorded which). CDR3 sequence: CASSRNPGQVYGYTF. The CDR3 DNA is TGTGCCAGCAGCCGTAATCCGGGACAGGTATATGGCTACACCTTC.